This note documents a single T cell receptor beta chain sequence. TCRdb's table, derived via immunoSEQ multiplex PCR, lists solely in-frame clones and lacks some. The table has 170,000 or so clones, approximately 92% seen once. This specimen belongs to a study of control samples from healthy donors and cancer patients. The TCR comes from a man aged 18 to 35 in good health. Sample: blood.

CDR3 protein: CASKSRPREQFF. The CDR3 region has the DNA TGTGCCAGCAAATCAAGACCTCGGGAGCAGTTCTTC. This sequence joins TRBV9 and TRBJ2-1; D gene ambiguous. This CDR3 region has 12 residues. The germline CDR1 and CDR2 sequences are SGDLS and YYNGEE. Trimming stripped 6 bases from V and 10 bases from J, with 14 bases between. The full variable domain, completed using reference TRBV9 and TRBJ2-1, is DSGVTQTPKHLITATGQRVTLRCSPRSGDLSVYWYQQSLDQGLQFLIQYYNGEERAKGNILERFSAQQFPDLHSELNLSSLELGDSALYFCASKSRPREQFFGPGTRLTVL.